This entry lists 21 T cell receptor beta chains sequenced from one sample in a study of blood T cells in healthy people across ages. Then a second PCR, running about 6 to 12 cycles, was carried out with a sample-barcoded 5' primer and a J-beta primer mix. MiXCR, run by TCRdb on the 5' RACE reads, gives a single entry per CDR3 protein. The sample holds about 720,000 distinct CDR3 sequences, 22% seen once. The material sequenced was blood. These receptors all stem from a man aged 65 to 79 in good health.

This clonotype showed up just a few times. This chain connects TRBV30 to TRBJ1-1, with 11 bases matching TRBD1. The junction had 5 bases not matched to a gene; V was cut back by 3 bases and J by 5 bases. Germline V gene lookup returns CDR1 GTSNPN and CDR2 SVGIG (reference sequence). CDR3 length: 14 residues. The DNA of the CDR3 is TGTGCCTGGAGGGGGACAGGGGGTACGACTGAAGCTTTCTTT. Translation gives CAWRGTGGTTEAFF.

This chain links TRBV20-1 with TRBJ2-5, with 10 bases identical to TRBD2. This CDR3 region has 14 residues. From germline, CDR1 is DFQATT and CDR2 SNEGSKA (reference sequence). J lost 3 bases, V lost 1 base, and 2 bases had no gene match. CDR3 DNA: TGCAGTGCTAGAGCCACTAGCGGGAAAGAGACCCAGTACTTC. It codes for CSARATSGKETQYF.

The chain links TRBV20-1 to TRBJ2-3; no reliable D call. The CDR3 has 14 residues. Germline V gives CDR1 DFQATT, CDR2 SNEGSKA (reference sequence). Trimming removed 3 bases from V and 1 base from J, with 11 bases in between. The CDR3 spells CSASLGLRTDTQYF. Written as DNA, the CDR3 is TGCAGTGCTAGTCTCGGCCTCCGCACAGATACGCAGTATTTT.

In its sample, this clonotype was seen a few times. The rearrangement uses TRBV20-1 and TRBJ2-2; D gene uncertain. The germline CDR1 and CDR2 sequences are DFQATT and SNEGSKA (reference sequence). V lost 0 bases and J 7 bases, leaving 15 bases between the germline ends. The CDR3 runs to 15 residues. The CDR3 bases are TGCAGTGCTAGAGATCTAAGGCAGGCGGACGGGGAGCTGTTTTTT. Amino acids: CSARDLRQADGELFF.

This clonotype has only a few counts. V and J are TRBV20-1 and TRBJ2-5; D is possibly TRBD1 (6 bases). The CDR3 contains 15 residues. CDR1 and CDR2 (germline): DFQATT, SNEGSKA (reference sequence). Trimming removed 6 bases at V and 1 base at J, with 18 bases between. The CDR3 loop is CSAPGTQMSQETQYF. The CDR3 DNA is TGCAGTGCGCCCGGGACACAAATGAGCCAAGAGACCCAGTACTTC.

The chain uses TRBV7-2 and TRBJ1-1; tentative D call: TRBD1 (6 bases). The germline V and J ends were trimmed by 5 bases and 1 base, with 17 bases remaining between them. In germline, CDR1 is SGHTA, CDR2 FQGNSA. This CDR3 region has 16 residues. In DNA, the CDR3 is TGTGCCAGCAGCCTTCTTTCGGGGGACACGAACACTGAAGCTTTCTTT. Translated, it gives CASSLLSGDTNTEAFF.

There are a few counts of this clonotype. The chain uses TRBV7-9 and TRBJ2-6; no definite D call. Germline V gene data show CDR1 as SEHNR and CDR2 as FQNEAQ (reference sequence). Trimming pared 1 base from V and 0 bases from J, leaving 10 bases between. This CDR3 is built from 17 residues. The CDR3 DNA reads as TGTGCCAGCAGCTTAGAAGGTTGGGACTCTGGGGCCAACGTCCTGACTTTC. Amino acid sequence: CASSLEGWDSGANVLTF.

V gene TRBV12-3 or TRBV12-4 combines with J gene TRBJ2-1; 8 nucleotides line up with TRBD2. Germline trimming cut 2 bases from V and 6 bases from J; bases unmatched to any gene: 3. This CDR3 comprises 14 residues. Here the CDR3 DNA reads TGTGCCAGCAGTTTATTAAGCGGGGGCAATGAGCAGTTCTTC. Its translation: CASSLLSGGNEQFF.

This clonotype was observed a few times. The chain combines TRBV28 with TRBJ1-2, with a possible D match to TRBD1 (6 bases). The V end lost 6 bases, the J end lost 4 bases, and 9 bases lay between the germline ends. The CDR3 sequence is 12 residues long. The germline CDR1 and CDR2 sequences are MDHEN and SYDVKM. The CDR3 DNA reads as TGTGCCAGCAGGAGACAGGTCTATGGCTACACCTTC. Translated: CASRRQVYGYTF.

The rearrangement links TRBV20-1 to TRBJ1-1; D is possibly TRBD1 (6 bases). Trimming pared 6 bases from V and 3 bases from J, leaving 17 bases between. CDR1 is DFQATT, CDR2 SNEGSKA, per germline (reference sequence). The CDR3 length is 14 residues. CDR3 DNA sequence: TGCAGTGCCACCAGGCGAGGGGGGTACACTGAAGCTTTCTTT. Amino acids: CSATRRGGYTEAFF.

The V call is TRBV18, the J call TRBJ2-1, with D tentatively TRBD1 (6 bases). V lost 1 base and J 5 bases, leaving 9 bases between the germline ends. CDR1 is KGHSH and CDR2 is LQKENI in the germline V gene. The CDR3 has 14 amino acids. CDR3 region: CASSPQGDNNEQFF. In nucleotides, the CDR3 is TGTGCCAGCTCACCACAGGGGGACAACAATGAGCAGTTCTTC.

This clonotype was detected many times. The chain recombines TRBV11-2 with TRBJ2-5; no clear D gene. This CDR3 is 15 amino acids long. The germline V and J ends were trimmed by 5 bases and 2 bases, with 15 bases remaining between them. Per germline, CDR1 SGHAT and CDR2 FQNNGV. The CDR3 is CASSRGGAAQETQYF. CDR3 in DNA: TGTGCCAGCAGCCGCGGCGGAGCTGCACAAGAGACCCAGTACTTC.

This clonotype was seen only a few times. J is TRBJ2-2 and V is TRBV6-2 or TRBV6-3; 8 nucleotides line up with TRBD1. Per germline, CDR1 MNHEY and CDR2 SVGEGT. V was clipped by 0 bases and J by 0 bases; unmatched bases: 12. The CDR3 consists of 20 residues. DNA for the CDR3: TGTGCCAGCAGTTACTCGAGAGGGACAGGTGGAATCGCGAACACCGGGGAGCTGTTTTTT. This sequence encodes CASSYSRGTGGIANTGELFF.

This sequence joins TRBV20-1 and TRBJ2-1; TRBD1 agrees at 11 bases. CDR3 length: 14 residues. Germline CDR1 is DFQATT and CDR2 is SNEGSKA (reference sequence). J was trimmed by 8 bases and V by 3 bases; bases with no gene match: 6. The CDR3 sequence is CSASRRTGGDEQFF. DNA for the CDR3: TGCAGTGCTAGCCGAAGGACAGGGGGCGATGAGCAGTTCTTC.

V is TRBV11-2 and J is TRBJ2-7, with D maybe TRBD2 (6 bases). V was clipped by 4 bases and J by 3 bases, with 13 bases between them. Germline CDR1 is SGHAT and CDR2 is FQNNGV. The CDR3 totals 14 residues. CDR3 residues: CASSSPPGVYEQYF. CDR3 DNA sequence: TGTGCCAGCAGCTCCCCCCCGGGGGTCTACGAGCAGTACTTC.

This rearrangement joins TRBV5-1 to TRBJ2-1, with a tentative D call TRBD2 (6 bases). The J call could be wrong; TRBJ2-7 is a better fit for the DNA end. This CDR3 comprises 15 residues. CDR1 and CDR2 from the germline V gene are SGHRS and YFSETQ. DNA of the CDR3: TGCGCCAGCAGCTTGTTAGCGGCGATCTCCTACGAGCAGTACTTC. Residues: CASSLLAAISYEQYF.

This clonotype was recorded a few times. The rearrangement links TRBV2 to TRBJ1-1; possible D gene TRBD1, 5 bases. The CDR3 contains 14 residues. The germline gives CDR1 SNHLY, CDR2 FYNNEI. V lost 4 bases and J lost 3, with 12 bases in between. CDR3 loop: CASSGGMTDTEAFF. As DNA, the CDR3 is TGTGCCAGCAGTGGGGGGATGACGGACACTGAAGCTTTCTTT. The whole variable domain, remainder taken from reference TRBV2 and TRBJ1-1, is EPEVTQTPSHQVTQMGQEVILRCVPISNHLYFYWYRQILGQKVEFLVSFYNNEISEKSEIFDDQFSVERPDGSNFTLKIRSTKLEDSAMYFCASSGGMTDTEAFFGQGTRLTVV.

The CDR3 nucleotides are TGTGCCAGCGGGACAAGAGGTAGCAATCAGCCCCAGCATTTT. Residues: CASGTRGSNQPQHF. The genes are TRBV6-5 and TRBJ1-5; D may be TRBD1 (6 bases). Trimming took 8 bases from V and 0 from J, leaving 11 bases between them. Germline V gives CDR1 MNHEY, CDR2 SVGAGI. This CDR3 comprises 14 residues.

This clonotype has just a few counts. V usage is TRBV15 and J usage is TRBJ2-5; unclear D gene. The last part of the DNA fits TRBJ2-1 better; the J call may be wrong. CDR3 size: 13 residues. From germline, CDR1 is LNHNV and CDR2 YYDKDF (reference sequence). The CDR3 region is CATSRLDYHEQFF. The DNA for the CDR3 is TGTGCCACCAGCAGACTAGATTATCATGAGCAGTTCTTC.

This clonotype was detected only a few times. The gene calls are TRBV12-3 or TRBV12-4 and TRBJ1-2; 8 bases are shared with TRBD1. The CDR3 covers 13 residues. The V gene end was trimmed by 6 bases and the J gene end by 6 bases; junction bases not matched to a gene: 6. CDR3 protein: CASRTTGADGYTF. The CDR3 DNA reads as TGTGCCAGCAGGACGACAGGGGCGGATGGCTACACCTTC.

This clonotype was recorded many times. The chain is built from TRBV12-3 or TRBV12-4 and TRBJ1-5, with 9 positions matching TRBD1. With V trimmed by 5 bases and J by 2 bases, 4 bases remained unmatched. The CDR3 spans 15 residues. CDR3 in DNA: TGTGCCAGCAGTCGTGACAGGGGGGGCAATCAGCCCCAGCATTTT. Translated: CASSRDRGGNQPQHF.